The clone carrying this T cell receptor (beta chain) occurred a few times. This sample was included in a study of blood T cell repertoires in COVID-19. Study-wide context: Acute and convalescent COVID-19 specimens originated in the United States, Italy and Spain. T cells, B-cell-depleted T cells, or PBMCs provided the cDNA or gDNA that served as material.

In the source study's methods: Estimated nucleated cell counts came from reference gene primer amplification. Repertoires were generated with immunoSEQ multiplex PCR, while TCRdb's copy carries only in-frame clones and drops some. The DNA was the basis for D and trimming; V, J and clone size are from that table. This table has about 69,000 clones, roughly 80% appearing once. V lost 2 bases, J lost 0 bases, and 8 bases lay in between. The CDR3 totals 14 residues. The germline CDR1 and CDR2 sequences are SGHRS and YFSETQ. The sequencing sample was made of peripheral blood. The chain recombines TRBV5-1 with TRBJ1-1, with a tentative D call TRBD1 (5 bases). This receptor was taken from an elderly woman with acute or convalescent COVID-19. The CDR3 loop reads CASSFDSMNTEAFF. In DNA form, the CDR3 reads TGCGCCAGCAGCTTCGACAGCATGAACACTGAAGCTTTCTTT.